This T cell receptor beta chain was sequenced for a study of blood T cell repertoires in COVID-19. For the study at large: The United States, Italy and Spain provided the acute and convalescent COVID-19 samples. T cells, B-cell-depleted T cells, or PBMCs supplied cDNA or gDNA.

The CDR3 contains 14 residues. After removal of 8 bases from V and 3 bases from J, the junction contained 8 bases not matched to a gene. The V gene's germline CDR1 is SGHVS and CDR2 FQNEAQ. A few counts support this clone. As processed by the authors: Amplified reference gene primers provided the basis for estimating nucleated cell counts. TCRdb's table, derived via immunoSEQ multiplex PCR, lists solely in-frame clones and lacks some. V and J calls plus clone size are reproduced from that table; the DNA served to infer D and trimming. The sample lists 25,000 to 30,000 clones, around 83% seen once, with more than 20% in the top ten.

The sample consisted of peripheral blood. The sequence was obtained from a human donor in a cohort sampled during active COVID-19. The chain joins TRBV7-8 to TRBJ2-7, with 9 positions matching TRBD1. CDR3 bases: TGTGCCAGCCGCCCCCGGGACAGGGTCTACGAGCAGTACTTC. This gives the protein CASRPRDRVYEQYF.